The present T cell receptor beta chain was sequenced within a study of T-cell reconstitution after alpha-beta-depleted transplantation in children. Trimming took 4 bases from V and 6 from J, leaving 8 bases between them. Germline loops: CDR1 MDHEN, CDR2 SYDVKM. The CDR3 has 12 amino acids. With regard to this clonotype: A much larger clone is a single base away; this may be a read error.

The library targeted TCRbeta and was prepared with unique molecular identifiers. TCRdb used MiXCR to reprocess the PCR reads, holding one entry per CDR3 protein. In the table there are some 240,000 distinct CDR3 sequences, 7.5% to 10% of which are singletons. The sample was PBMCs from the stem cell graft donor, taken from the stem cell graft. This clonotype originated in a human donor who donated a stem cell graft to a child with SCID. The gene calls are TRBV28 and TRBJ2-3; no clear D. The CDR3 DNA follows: TGTGCCAGCAGTTCGGGTATCGATACGCAGTATTTT. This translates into CASSSGIDTQYF.